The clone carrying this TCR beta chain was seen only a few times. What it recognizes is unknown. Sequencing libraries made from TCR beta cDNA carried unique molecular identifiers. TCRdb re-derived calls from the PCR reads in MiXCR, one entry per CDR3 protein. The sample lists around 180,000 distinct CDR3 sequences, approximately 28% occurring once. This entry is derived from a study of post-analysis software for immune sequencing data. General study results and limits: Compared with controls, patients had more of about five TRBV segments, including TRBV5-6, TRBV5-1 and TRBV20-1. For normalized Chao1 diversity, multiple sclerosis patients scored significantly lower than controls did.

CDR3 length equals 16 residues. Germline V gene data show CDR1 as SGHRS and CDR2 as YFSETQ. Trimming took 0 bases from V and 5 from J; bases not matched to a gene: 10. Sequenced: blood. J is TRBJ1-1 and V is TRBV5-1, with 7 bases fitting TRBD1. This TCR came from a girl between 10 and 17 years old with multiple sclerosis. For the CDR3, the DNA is TGCGCCAGCAGCTTGGAGGGACAGATCGGAGGGACTGAAGCTTTCTTT. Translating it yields CASSLEGQIGGTEAFF. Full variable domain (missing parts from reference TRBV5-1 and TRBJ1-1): KAGVTQTPRYLIKTRGQQVTLSCSPISGHRSVSWYQQTPGQGLQFLFEYFSETQRNKGNFPGRFSGRQFSNSRSEMNVSTLELGDSALYLCASSLEGQIGGTEAFFGQGTRLTVV.